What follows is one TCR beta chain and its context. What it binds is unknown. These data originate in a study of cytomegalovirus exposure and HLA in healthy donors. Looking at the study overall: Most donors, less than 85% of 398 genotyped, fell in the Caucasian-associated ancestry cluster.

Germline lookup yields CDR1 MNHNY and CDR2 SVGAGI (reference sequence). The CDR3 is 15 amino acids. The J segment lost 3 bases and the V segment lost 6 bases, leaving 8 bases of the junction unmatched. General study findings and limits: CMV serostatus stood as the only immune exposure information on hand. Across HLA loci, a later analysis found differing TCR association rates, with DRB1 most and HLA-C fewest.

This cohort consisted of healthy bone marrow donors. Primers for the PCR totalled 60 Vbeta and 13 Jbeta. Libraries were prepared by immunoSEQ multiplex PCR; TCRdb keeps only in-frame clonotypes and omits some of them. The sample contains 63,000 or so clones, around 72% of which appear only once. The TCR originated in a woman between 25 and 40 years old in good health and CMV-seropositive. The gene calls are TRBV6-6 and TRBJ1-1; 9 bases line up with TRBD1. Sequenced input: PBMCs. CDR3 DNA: TGTGCCAGCAGGGTACAGGGGGCGCGGTACACTGAAGCTTTCTTT. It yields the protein CASRVQGARYTEAFF.